The T cell receptor (beta chain) described here comes from a study of T cell responses to AZD1222 COVID-19 vaccine. Overall study results and limits: Spike was spanned by vaccine-associated CD4 TCRs, which were dominant at 160-218 and 743-854.

This clone showed up just a few times. Its specificity is unknown. In germline, CDR1 is SGHRS, CDR2 YFSETQ. Between the trimmed V and J ends, which lost 3 bases and 1 base, there was a span of 10 bases. The CDR3 spans 15 residues. Sequenced by immunoSEQ multiplex PCR; TCRdb stores in-frame clones only, minus some. The data contain approximately 130,000 clones, 65% to 90% of them seen just once; the ten biggest clones take up around 8.3%. The genes are TRBV5-1 and TRBJ2-2, with D unclear. The sequencing used peripheral blood, collected 28 days after the second dose of the MenACWY control vaccine. The clonotype comes from an adult who received the MenACWY meningococcal vaccine as a control. As DNA, the CDR3 is TGCGCCAGCAGCTCGGACCCCGTGAACACCGGGGAGCTGTTTTTT. Translation gives CASSSDPVNTGELFF.